This is a list of T cell receptor beta chains from one sample in a study of blood T cell repertoires in COVID-19. Libraries were prepared by immunoSEQ multiplex PCR; TCRdb keeps only in-frame clonotypes and omits some of them. The sample lists about 260,000 clones, roughly 80% occurring once. What was sequenced was peripheral blood. The receptors here all came from a man aged 55 to 70 who had recovered from COVID-19. CDR3s include the opening cysteine and the closing phenylalanine or tryptophan. D genes are given only for firm matches. Not all rows give a size; the values are once, few, many and, for expanded clones, a class.

CDR3nt: TGTGCCACCAGTGATAACAGGGAAAGTCAGCCCCAGCATTTT
CDR3aa: CATSDNRESQPQHF
j_gene: TRBJ1-5
d_gene: -
v_gene: TRBV24-1
len: 14
abundance: few

CDR3nt: TGCGCCAGCAGTCTCAGAGACAGGGAGAAAGCTTTCTTT
CDR3aa: CASSLRDREKAFF
j_gene: TRBJ1-1
d_gene: TRBD1
v_gene: TRBV23-1
len: 13
abundance: once

CDR3nt: TGTGCCAGCAGCTTGAGACAGCGATATCAGCCCCAGCATTTT
CDR3aa: CASSLRQRYQPQHF
j_gene: TRBJ1-5
d_gene: -
v_gene: TRBV5-6
len: 14
abundance: -

CDR3nt: TGTGCCAGCAGTTTTAAAGCCAACTACGAGCAGTACTTC
CDR3aa: CASSFKANYEQYF
j_gene: TRBJ2-7
d_gene: -
v_gene: TRBV27
len: 13
abundance: few

CDR3nt: TGTGCCAGCCGGGACATCTCCTACGAGCAGTACTTC
CDR3aa: CASRDISYEQYF
j_gene: TRBJ2-7
d_gene: -
v_gene: TRBV6-5
len: 12
abundance: -

CDR3nt: TGTGCCAGCAGCTTAGGTCTAGCGAACCCTATGTCCGAGCAGTACTTC
CDR3aa: CASSLGLANPMSEQYF
j_gene: TRBJ2-7
d_gene: -
v_gene: TRBV7-9
len: 16
abundance: -

CDR3nt: TGTGCCAGCATACGGGGGACGGGCACCGGGGAGCTGTTTTTT
CDR3aa: CASIRGTGTGELFF
j_gene: TRBJ2-2
d_gene: -
v_gene: TRBV6-5
len: 14
abundance: -

CDR3nt: TGTGCCATCAGTGATCAGGGTAAAAGCTTAAGAGAGACCCAGTACTTC
CDR3aa: CAISDQGKSLRETQYF
j_gene: TRBJ2-5
d_gene: -
v_gene: TRBV10-3
len: 16
abundance: -

CDR3nt: TGTGCCAGCACCCCCCGCTATGGACAGTACTCTGGAAACACCATATATTTT
CDR3aa: CASTPRYGQYSGNTIYF
j_gene: TRBJ1-3
d_gene: -
v_gene: TRBV3-1/TRBV3-2
len: 17
abundance: once

CDR3nt: TGCGCCAGCAGCCGCGACAGGAGCTCCTACAATGAGCAGTTCTTC
CDR3aa: CASSRDRSSYNEQFF
j_gene: TRBJ2-1
d_gene: -
v_gene: TRBV5-1
len: 15
abundance: -

CDR3nt: TGCGCCAGCAGCTTCGTCGGCAGGGAAGAGACCCAGTACTTC
CDR3aa: CASSFVGREETQYF
j_gene: TRBJ2-5
d_gene: -
v_gene: TRBV5-1
len: 14
abundance: -

CDR3nt: TGTGCCAGCAGCGGACAGGGGAAGGGCTATGGCTACACCTTC
CDR3aa: CASSGQGKGYGYTF
j_gene: TRBJ1-2
d_gene: TRBD1
v_gene: TRBV14
len: 14
abundance: -

CDR3nt: TGCGCCAGTGGGGACAGGGGGGACACTGAAGCTTTCTTT
CDR3aa: CASGDRGDTEAFF
j_gene: TRBJ1-1
d_gene: TRBD1
v_gene: TRBV5-1
len: 13
abundance: -

CDR3nt: TGTGCCAGCAGGGTGCTAGCGAATGAGCAGTTCTTC
CDR3aa: CASRVLANEQFF
j_gene: TRBJ2-1
d_gene: -
v_gene: TRBV7-9
len: 12
abundance: -

CDR3nt: TGTGCCACCAGCGGGACTCGGACAGGCTTAGGCGAGCAGTACTTC
CDR3aa: CATSGTRTGLGEQYF
j_gene: TRBJ2-7
d_gene: -
v_gene: TRBV15
len: 15
abundance: -

CDR3nt: TGTGCCAGCAGTGATGCAGGGGCGAGTGGAAACACCATATATTTT
CDR3aa: CASSDAGASGNTIYF
j_gene: TRBJ1-3
d_gene: -
v_gene: TRBV25-1
len: 15
abundance: -

CDR3nt: TGTGCCAGCAGTTACTCCAGGGGGCTCAGCACAGATACGCAGTATTTT
CDR3aa: CASSYSRGLSTDTQYF
j_gene: TRBJ2-3
d_gene: TRBD1
v_gene: TRBV6-5
len: 16
abundance: -

CDR3nt: TGTGCCAGCAGTTTAGACTTCCCCACAGATACGCAGTATTTT
CDR3aa: CASSLDFPTDTQYF
j_gene: TRBJ2-3
d_gene: -
v_gene: TRBV27
len: 14
abundance: -

CDR3nt: TGTGCCAGCAGTGGACGAAACTGGGACGGGACAGCGCTCGCTGGAAACACCATATATTTT
CDR3aa: CASSGRNWDGTALAGNTIYF
j_gene: TRBJ1-3
d_gene: TRBD1
v_gene: TRBV2
len: 20
abundance: -

CDR3nt: TGCGCCAGCAGCTTGGGACTAGCCGGAGCCGGGGAGCTGTTTTTT
CDR3aa: CASSLGLAGAGELFF
j_gene: TRBJ2-2
d_gene: TRBD2
v_gene: TRBV5-1
len: 15
abundance: -

CDR3nt: TGTGCCAGCAGCACTCGAGGGGCCAAAAACATTCAGTACTTC
CDR3aa: CASSTRGAKNIQYF
j_gene: TRBJ2-4
d_gene: -
v_gene: TRBV13
len: 14
abundance: -

CDR3nt: TGTGCCAGCAGTCCCCCCGGCATAGCGCGCGATCAGCCCCAGCATTTT
CDR3aa: CASSPPGIARDQPQHF
j_gene: TRBJ1-5
d_gene: -
v_gene: TRBV11-2
len: 16
abundance: once

CDR3nt: TGTGCCAGCAGTTTACTAGCGGGAGGGCCCCAGTACTTC
CDR3aa: CASSLLAGGPQYF
j_gene: TRBJ2-5
d_gene: TRBD2
v_gene: TRBV28
len: 13
abundance: -

CDR3nt: TGTGCCAGCAGCTTCTCCCAACTGGACGAGCAGTACTTC
CDR3aa: CASSFSQLDEQYF
j_gene: TRBJ2-7
d_gene: -
v_gene: TRBV7-2
len: 13
abundance: -

CDR3nt: TGTGCCAGCAGCCAGATACCGGGACAGACGAGCTCCTATAATTCACCCCTCCACTTT
CDR3aa: CASSQIPGQTSSYNSPLHF
j_gene: TRBJ1-6
d_gene: TRBD1
v_gene: TRBV7-9
len: 19
abundance: -

CDR3nt: TGTGCCACCAGTGACCCTAGGACAGGGGGTAGTGGGGCCAACGTCCTGACTTTC
CDR3aa: CATSDPRTGGSGANVLTF
j_gene: TRBJ2-6
d_gene: TRBD1
v_gene: TRBV24-1
len: 18
abundance: -

CDR3nt: TGTGCCTGGAGCGGTAGCGGGAGCCGTAATGAGCAGTTCTTC
CDR3aa: CAWSGSGSRNEQFF
j_gene: TRBJ2-1
d_gene: TRBD2
v_gene: TRBV30
len: 14
abundance: -

CDR3nt: TGTGCCAGCAGCTCCACCATACAGGGTGCCGGGGAGCTGTTTTTT
CDR3aa: CASSSTIQGAGELFF
j_gene: TRBJ2-2
d_gene: -
v_gene: TRBV7-2
len: 15
abundance: -

CDR3nt: TGCGCCAGCAGCCAAGATCCCGGGACCGGGGAGCTGTTTTTT
CDR3aa: CASSQDPGTGELFF
j_gene: TRBJ2-2
d_gene: -
v_gene: TRBV4-1
len: 14
abundance: -